These 18 T cell receptor beta chains came from one sample sequenced in a study of T-cell memory formation after mild COVID-19 (dated by TCRdb to the early 2020s). Library preparation was by 5' RACE. This sample was sequenced with an Illumina NovaSeq 6000. TCRdb cleaned the public reads at Q25 with fastp, built clones with MiXCR and kept in-frame beta chains. A single entry per CDR3 protein holds the most common genes and DNA from its merged rows. The sample data list fewer than 600,000 distinct CDR3 sequences, and less than 25% of these were observed just once. The ten largest clones take up roughly 8.3% of the sample. The sequencing sample was made of PBMCs or a T cell subset sorted from them (not recorded which). The origin of the receptors is an adult woman who had mild COVID-19 (a few samples of this study predate the infection). The sample titles of this study are shuffled in the database, so cell type and time point are left out; the donor was told from shared clones.

This clonotype came up many times. The chain employs TRBV5-1 and TRBJ2-2; perhaps TRBD1 as D (6 bases). The CDR3 has 16 residues. Germline V gene lookup returns CDR1 SGHRS and CDR2 YFSETQ. Deletions cut 3 bases from V and 1 base from J, with 13 bases between. CDR3 nucleotide sequence: TGCGCCAGCAGCTATCCAGGGGCTGGGAACACCGGGGAGCTGTTTTTT. Translated: CASSYPGAGNTGELFF.

In this sample, this clonotype turned up a few times. The chain is built from TRBV3-1 and TRBJ1-2; 8 positions agree with TRBD1. CDR3 length: 15 residues. V lost 3 bases, J lost 7 bases, and 10 bases stayed unmatched. Germline CDR1 is LGHDT and CDR2 is YNNKEL (reference sequence). CDR3 coding DNA: TGTGCCAGCAGCCAGCTCCTAGGACAGGGTCGTGGCTACACCTTC. It yields the protein CASSQLLGQGRGYTF.

The V and J genes are TRBV29-1 and TRBJ2-2; 7 bases fit TRBD2. This CDR3 has 13 amino acids. The junction had 2 bases not matched to a gene; V was cut back by 3 bases and J by 4 bases. CDR1 is SQVTM, CDR2 ANQGSEA, per germline. Here the CDR3 DNA reads TGCAGCGTTGAGGGGGGGAGCACCGGGGAGCTGTTTTTT. It codes for CSVEGGSTGELFF.

This clonotype was counted many times. The chain carries TRBV7-9 and TRBJ2-1; 11 bases fit TRBD2. The CDR3 is 16 residues long. Germline CDR1 is SEHNR and CDR2 is FQNEAQ (reference sequence). Trimming removed 2 bases from V and 7 bases from J; junction bases left unmatched: 7. The CDR3 protein is CASSLPTSGSWNEQFF. The CDR3 region has the DNA TGTGCCAGCAGCTTACCAACTAGCGGGAGCTGGAATGAGCAGTTCTTC.

The CDR3 spells CASRRDRGKDQPQHF. The CDR3 DNA reads TGTGCCAGCAGACGGGACAGGGGGAAAGATCAGCCCCAGCATTTT. This chain uses TRBV6-5 with TRBJ1-5; 11 bases line up with TRBD1. Germline V gene sequence: CDR1 MNHEY, CDR2 SVGAGI. The CDR3 contains 15 residues. Trimming cost V 6 bases and J 5 bases; bases outside gene matches: 6.

This chain links TRBV19 with TRBJ2-1; perhaps TRBD2 as D (6 bases). Trimming shortened V by 5 bases and J by 0 bases, and 8 bases separated the two germline ends. CDR3 size: 14 residues. The germline V gene encodes CDR1 LNHDA and CDR2 SQIVND (reference sequence). This CDR3 reads CASSPEGSYNEQFF. CDR3 nucleotides: TGTGCCAGTAGTCCGGAGGGCTCCTACAATGAGCAGTTCTTC.

This clonotype was picked up a small number of times. This chain joins TRBV20-1 and TRBJ2-3; no clear D. CDR1 is DFQATT and CDR2 is SNEGSKA in the germline V gene (reference sequence). V was pared by 0 bases and J by 7 bases, with 5 bases between. The CDR3 runs 11 residues. In DNA, the CDR3 is TGCAGTGCTAGAGATAGGTATACGCAGTATTTT. Its translation is CSARDRYTQYF.

The chain joins TRBV20-1 to TRBJ2-2, with D possibly being TRBD2 (5 bases). Germline values: CDR1 DFQATT, CDR2 SNEGSKA (reference sequence). The CDR3 runs 16 residues. Trimming took off 5 bases at V and 3 bases at J, with 19 bases between the two ends. CDR3 protein: CSAPRAGNRDTGELFF. In DNA, the CDR3 is TGCAGTGCTCCTAGGGCGGGTAATAGAGACACCGGGGAGCTGTTTTTT.

The V and J genes are TRBV29-1 and TRBJ2-1; maybe TRBD2 (6 bases). The CDR3 is 16 residues long. Trimming stripped 6 bases from V and 3 bases from J, with 21 bases between. Germline CDR1 is SQVTM and CDR2 is ANQGSEA. CDR3 nucleotides: TGCAGCGTCCCCCCCATGGGGGGTAGCCGCTACAATGAGCAGTTCTTC. It codes for CSVPPMGGSRYNEQFF.

The gene calls are TRBV29-1 and TRBJ2-6, with D uncertain. Germline loops: CDR1 SQVTM, CDR2 ANQGSEA. Trimming left V 1 base short and J 4 bases short, with 11 bases between. The CDR3 is 15 residues long. CDR3 in amino acids: CSVEAARAGANVLTF. Written as DNA, the CDR3 is TGCAGCGTTGAAGCGGCAAGGGCGGGGGCCAACGTCCTGACTTTC.

This clonotype showed up many times. CDR3 sequence reads: CASSLSSGTGYGYTF. CDR3 in DNA: TGTGCCAGCAGCCTATCCTCCGGGACAGGATATGGCTACACCTTC. The V call is TRBV3-1, the J call TRBJ1-2; 8 bases agree with TRBD1. Germline CDR1 and CDR2: LGHDT and YNNKEL (reference sequence). The CDR3 is 15 residues long. V shed 4 bases and J 5 bases; nucleotides not matched to a gene: 9.

J is TRBJ1-6 and V is TRBV6-6, with D perhaps TRBD1 (6 bases). The V end was cut by 5 bases, the J end by 6 bases, with 11 bases between. Germline V gene sequence: CDR1 MNHNY, CDR2 SVGAGI (reference sequence). The CDR3 is 14 residues long. CDR3 protein: CASSEDRPNSPLHF. CDR3 nucleotide sequence: TGTGCCAGCAGTGAGGACAGACCTAATTCACCCCTCCACTTT.

The rearrangement joins TRBV3-1 to TRBJ2-5; TRBD2 matches 12 bases. V was clipped by 6 bases and J by 4 bases; unmatched bases: 12. CDR3 size: 17 residues. The germline V gene has CDR1 LGHDT and CDR2 YNNKEL (reference sequence). CDR3: CASSLEILAGGGETQYF. The CDR3 DNA reads TGTGCCAGCAGTCTTGAGATACTAGCGGGAGGCGGAGAGACCCAGTACTTC.

The chain combines TRBV7-3 with TRBJ2-1; D is undetermined. Per germline, CDR1 SGHTA and CDR2 FQGTGA. The CDR3 runs to 12 residues. V was clipped by 5 bases and J by 6 bases, with 8 bases between them. CDR3 amino acids: CASSNPGNEQFF. CDR3 nucleotides: TGTGCCAGCAGCAACCCAGGCAATGAGCAGTTCTTC.

DNA for the CDR3: TGCGCCAGCAGCCCCCAGATAGGGAGCGGGAGTTCCTACAATGAGCAGTTCTTC. Its translation: CASSPQIGSGSSYNEQFF. J is TRBJ2-1 and V is TRBV5-1, with 8 nucleotides matching TRBD2. The CDR3 totals 18 residues. Germline-derived CDR1 and CDR2 are SGHRS and YFSETQ. Trimming removed 4 bases from V and 1 base from J; junction bases left unmatched: 13.

The V call is TRBV12-3 or TRBV12-4, the J call TRBJ2-2; D remains unclear. Trimming removed 5 bases from V and 5 bases from J, with 12 bases in between. The CDR3 spans 14 residues. CDR3 residues: CASSPPRVTGELFF. The DNA for the CDR3 is TGTGCCAGCAGTCCCCCTCGGGTTACCGGGGAGCTGTTTTTT.

This clonotype has more than one count but fewer than ten. CDR3 loop: CSANSYPVGTQYF. DNA for the CDR3: TGCAGTGCTAACTCTTATCCGGTTGGGACCCAGTACTTC. The gene calls are TRBV20-1 and TRBJ2-5; no clear D gene. The CDR3 runs to 13 residues. Per germline, CDR1 DFQATT and CDR2 SNEGSKA (reference sequence). V lost 4 bases and J 7 bases, leaving 16 bases between the germline ends.

This clonotype was recorded at least ten times. V is TRBV3-1 and J is TRBJ1-3; D may be TRBD1 (6 bases). The germline CDR1 and CDR2 sequences are LGHDT and YNNKEL (reference sequence). Trimming shortened V by 3 bases and J by 3 bases, and 12 bases separated the two germline ends. The CDR3 spans 15 residues. CDR3 DNA sequence: TGTGCCAGCAGCCAGATGATGGACAGTGGAAACACCATATATTTT. This gives the protein CASSQMMDSGNTIYF.